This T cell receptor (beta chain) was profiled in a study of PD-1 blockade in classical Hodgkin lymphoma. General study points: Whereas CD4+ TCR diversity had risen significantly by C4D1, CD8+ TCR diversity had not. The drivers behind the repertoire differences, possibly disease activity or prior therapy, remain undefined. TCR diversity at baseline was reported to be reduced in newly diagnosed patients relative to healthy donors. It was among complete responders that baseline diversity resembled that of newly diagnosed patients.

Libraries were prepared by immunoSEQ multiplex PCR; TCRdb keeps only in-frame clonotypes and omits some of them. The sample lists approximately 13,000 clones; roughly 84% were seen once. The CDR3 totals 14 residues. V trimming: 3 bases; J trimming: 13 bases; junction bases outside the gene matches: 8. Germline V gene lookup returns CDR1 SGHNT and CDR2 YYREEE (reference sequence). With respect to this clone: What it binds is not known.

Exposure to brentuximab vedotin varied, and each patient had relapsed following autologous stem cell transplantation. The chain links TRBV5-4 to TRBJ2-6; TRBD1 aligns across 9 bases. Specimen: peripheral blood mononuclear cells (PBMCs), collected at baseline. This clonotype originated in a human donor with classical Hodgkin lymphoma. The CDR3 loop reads CASSSLRDREVLTF. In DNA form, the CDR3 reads TGTGCCAGCAGCTCGCTGCGGGACAGGGAAGTCCTGACTTTC.